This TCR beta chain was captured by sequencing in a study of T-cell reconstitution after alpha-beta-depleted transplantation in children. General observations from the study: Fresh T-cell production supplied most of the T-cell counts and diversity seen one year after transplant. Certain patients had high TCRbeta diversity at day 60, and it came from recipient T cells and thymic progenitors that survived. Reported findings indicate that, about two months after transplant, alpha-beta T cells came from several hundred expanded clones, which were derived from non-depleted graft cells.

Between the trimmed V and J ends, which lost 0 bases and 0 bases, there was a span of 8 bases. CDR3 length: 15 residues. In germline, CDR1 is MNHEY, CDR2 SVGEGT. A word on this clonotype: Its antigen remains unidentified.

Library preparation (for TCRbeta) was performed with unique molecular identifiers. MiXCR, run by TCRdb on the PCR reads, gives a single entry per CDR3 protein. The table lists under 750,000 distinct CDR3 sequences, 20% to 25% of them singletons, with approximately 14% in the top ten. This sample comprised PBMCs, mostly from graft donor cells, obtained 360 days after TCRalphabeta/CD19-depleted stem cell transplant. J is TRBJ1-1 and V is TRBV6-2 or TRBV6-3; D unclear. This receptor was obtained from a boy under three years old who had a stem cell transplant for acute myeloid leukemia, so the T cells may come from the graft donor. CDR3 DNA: TGTGCCAGCAGTTACTCAAGGCTTATGAACACTGAAGCTTTCTTT. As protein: CASSYSRLMNTEAFF.